This paragraph covers one TCR beta chain sequence. Its antigen is still unknown. Vbeta (60) and Jbeta (13) primers were used in the PCR. TCRdb's table, derived via immunoSEQ multiplex PCR, lists solely in-frame clones and lacks some. The table lists about 150,000 clones, about 68% of them singletons. These data come from a study of cytomegalovirus exposure and HLA in healthy donors. Study conclusions and caveats: The authors listed about 170 TCR beta chains as cytomegalovirus-associated. HLA restriction was apparent for most CMV-associated TCR beta chains in a later analysis. It was reported that the classifier diagnosed cytomegalovirus status with high specificity and sensitivity in both the original and validation cohorts. Analysis performed later found 16,951 TCR beta sequences associated with HLA alleles at 0.05 false discovery rate.

The sequenced sample was PBMCs. This sequence was found in a man in his late teens or twenties in good health and CMV-seronegative.

In DNA form, the CDR3 reads TGTGCCAGTAGCACGACCAGCGGGAGGGTCAATGAGCAGTTCTTC. This translates into CASSTTSGRVNEQFF. The chain has TRBV19 and TRBJ2-1; 10 bases align to TRBD2. This CDR3 region has 15 residues. Trimming at V came to 6 bases and at J to 6 bases, leaving 8 bases not matched to a gene. Germline CDR1 reads LNHDA; CDR2 reads SQIVND (reference sequence).